The 30 T cell receptor beta chains in this list originate from one sample, sequenced in a study of beta chain features in type 1 diabetes. The isolated RNA, all of it, was reverse transcribed, so expressed TCRB transcripts were what got sequenced. Sequenced by immunoSEQ multiplex PCR; TCRdb stores in-frame clones only, minus some. The sample contains roughly 290,000 clones, under 8.5% of which appear only once. The source material was central memory CD4+ T cells from blood. Receptors originate from a woman under 30 in good health.

The CDR3 loop is CASSLWGKGTVEAFF. The CDR3 DNA follows: TGTGCCAGCAGTTTATGGGGGAAGGGCACCGTTGAAGCTTTCTTT. V gene TRBV28 combines with J gene TRBJ1-1; D uncertain. The CDR3 contains 15 residues. Germline V CDR1 and CDR2: MDHEN, SYDVKM. Trimming left V 0 bases short and J 7 bases short, with 15 bases between.

This clone was detected ten times or more. The V call is TRBV7-2, the J call TRBJ1-6, with D perhaps TRBD1 (5 bases). The germline V gene has CDR1 SGHTA and CDR2 FQGNSA. This CDR3 region has 11 residues. V was clipped by 6 bases and J by 13 bases, with 10 bases between them. CDR3 loop: CASSYEGPLHF. In DNA, the CDR3 is TGTGCCAGCAGTTACGAGGGGCCCCTCCACTTT.

In this sample, this clone turned up a few times. The J gene is TRBJ2-7, the V gene TRBV5-4, with 7 bases fitting TRBD1. This CDR3 spans 14 amino acids. J gave up 1 base and V 5 bases, and 6 bases lay outside the gene matches. Germline V lookup: CDR1 SGHNT, CDR2 YYREEE (reference sequence). CDR3 loop: CASSIDRESYEQYV. DNA for the CDR3: TGTGCCAGCAGTATTGACAGGGAGTCCTACGAGCAGTACGTC.

This clone was recorded many times. Here the CDR3 DNA reads TGTGCCAGCAGCCAGGGACAGGGGGTGTACACCATATATTTT. This gives the protein CASSQGQGVYTIYF. This chain connects TRBV7-2 to TRBJ1-3; 11 bases line up with TRBD1. V lost 5 bases to trimming and J lost 8 bases; unmatched junction nucleotides: 5. The germline V gene has CDR1 SGHTA and CDR2 FQGNSA. The CDR3 is 14 residues long.

The chain has TRBV7-9 and TRBJ2-3, with 12 bases lining up with TRBD2. Germline V CDR1 and CDR2: SEHNR, FQNEAQ (reference sequence). V was pared by 3 bases and J by 5 bases, with 6 bases of the junction left unmatched. The CDR3 length is 16 residues. DNA of the CDR3: TGTGCCAGCAGCTTGCAACCGGGACTAGCGGGAGATACGCAGTATTTT. Translation: CASSLQPGLAGDTQYF.

The chain links TRBV4-3 to TRBJ2-1; D is undetermined. V was shortened by 0 bases and J by 3 bases, with 9 bases between the two germline ends. The CDR3 is made up of 15 amino acids. Germline V gene data show CDR1 as LGHNA and CDR2 as YSLEER. CDR3 nucleotides: TGCGCCAGCAGCCAAGAGCCTCGGTTCTACAATGAGCAGTTCTTC. Amino acid sequence: CASSQEPRFYNEQFF.

The chain carries TRBV4-2 and TRBJ1-2, with 11 bases matching TRBD1. Germline CDR1 reads LGHNA; CDR2 reads YNFKEQ. V was pared by 4 bases and J by 1 base, with 5 bases of the junction left unmatched. The CDR3 is 16 amino acids. CDR3 sequence reads: CASSPTGQGGNYGYTF. In DNA, the CDR3 is TGTGCCAGCAGCCCCACGGGACAGGGGGGTAACTATGGCTACACCTTC.

This clone was counted between two and nine times. Other DNA sequences in the same sample also yield this CDR3. The J gene is TRBJ2-3, the V gene TRBV7-2; no reliable D call. The V end was cut by 5 bases, the J end by 6 bases, with 6 bases between. CDR3 length: 11 residues. Germline CDR1 is SGHTA and CDR2 is FQGNSA. CDR3 DNA sequence: TGTGCCAGCAGCCTCCGGGATACGCAGTATTTT. Its protein product is CASSLRDTQYF. Full variable domain (outside the CDR3, taken from reference TRBV7-2 and TRBJ2-3): GAGVSQSPSNKVTEKGKDVELRCDPISGHTALYWYRQSLGQGLEFLIYFQGNSAPDKSGLPSDRFSAERTGGSVSTLTIQRTQQEDSAVYLCASSLRDTQYFGPGTRLTVL.

The chain carries TRBV30 and TRBJ1-5; D not certain. There are 15 residues in the CDR3. The germline V and J ends were trimmed by 0 bases and 2 bases, with 11 bases remaining between them. Germline lookup yields CDR1 GTSNPN and CDR2 SVGIG (reference sequence). The CDR3 nucleotides read TGTGCCTGGAGTGTTGATTACGGTGGCAATCAGCCCCAGCATTTT. This sequence encodes CAWSVDYGGNQPQHF.

The chain employs TRBV19 and TRBJ2-3; 8 positions match TRBD1. CDR1 LNHDA and CDR2 SQIVND come from the germline V gene (reference sequence). The CDR3 has 18 residues. V gave up 7 bases and J gave up 4 bases; unmatched junction bases: 19. The CDR3 region is CASTDRLGTGIQSDTQYF. CDR3 nucleotides: TGTGCCAGTACCGACCGACTCGGGACAGGAATACAATCAGATACGCAGTATTTT.

The V gene is TRBV9, the J gene TRBJ2-1, with D perhaps TRBD1 or TRBD2 (5 bases each). CDR1 is SGDLS and CDR2 is YYNGEE in the germline V gene. The ends were cut back, 3 bases at V and 4 bases at J, with 11 bases in the middle. There are 14 residues in the CDR3. CDR3 region: CASSERGRYNEQFF. The CDR3 region has the DNA TGTGCCAGCAGCGAGAGGGGACGGTACAATGAGCAGTTCTTC.

The CDR3 bases are TGTGCCAGCAGCTTAGGCCGGACTAGTTTGGAGACCCAGTACTTC. Amino acid sequence: CASSLGRTSLETQYF. This chain links TRBV7-6 with TRBJ2-5, with 7 positions matching TRBD2. The germline CDR1 and CDR2 sequences are SGHVS and FNYEAQ. The CDR3 extends over 15 amino acids. The J segment lost 5 bases and the V segment lost 1 base, leaving 7 bases of the junction unmatched. The whole variable domain, remainder taken from reference TRBV7-6 and TRBJ2-5, is GAGVSQSPRYKVTKRGQDVALRCDPISGHVSLYWYRQALGQGPEFLTYFNYEAQQDKSGLPNDRFSAERPEGSISTLTIQRTEQRDSAMYRCASSLGRTSLETQYFGPGTRLLVL.

This clone was picked up a small number of times. This chain links TRBV5-4 with TRBJ2-7; no clear D gene. The CDR3 covers 11 residues. V was pared by 3 bases and J by 7 bases, with 8 bases between. Germline V gene lookup returns CDR1 SGHNT and CDR2 YYREEE (reference sequence). The CDR3 loop reads CASSWGGEQYF. The CDR3, as DNA: TGTGCCAGCAGCTGGGGTGGGGAGCAGTACTTC.

This clone was observed at least ten times. V and J are TRBV7-8 and TRBJ2-7; TRBD1 might be the D (6 bases). The length of the CDR3 is 14 residues. The V gene lost 5 bases and the J gene lost 6 bases, with 17 bases spanning the gap. The germline CDR1 and CDR2 sequences are SGHVS and FQNEAQ. In DNA form, the CDR3 reads TGTGCCAGCAGCATGCCCCCAGGGGCGGGCGAGCAGTACTTC. It is translated as CASSMPPGAGEQYF. The full variable domain, its missing parts supplied by reference TRBV7-8 and TRBJ2-7, is GAGVSQSPRYKVAKRGQDVALRCDPISGHVSLFWYQQALGQGPEFLTYFQNEAQLDKSGLPSDRFFAERPEGSVSTLKIQRTQQEDSAVYLCASSMPPGAGEQYFGPGTRLTVT.

V gene TRBV5-6 combines with J gene TRBJ2-5; D might be TRBD1 or TRBD2, each matching 5 bases. The CDR3 has 13 residues. Germline CDR1 and CDR2: SGHDT and YYEEEE. V was pared by 2 bases and J by 10 bases, with 15 bases between. The CDR3: CASSFQPRGGQYF. DNA of the CDR3: TGTGCCAGCAGCTTTCAACCCCGTGGGGGCCAGTACTTC.

This clone was counted between two and nine times. CDR3 bases: TGTGCCAGCAGCTTACTGCGGGAGTCCGGGGAGCTGTTTTTT. It yields the protein CASSLLRESGELFF. The chain carries TRBV7-8 and TRBJ2-2, with 7 bases that match TRBD2. Germline V gene sequence: CDR1 SGHVS, CDR2 FQNEAQ. The CDR3 sequence is 14 residues long. V was clipped by 2 bases and J by 6 bases; unmatched bases: 3.

This clone was counted only a few times. This chain connects TRBV14 to TRBJ1-4; D unresolved. The germline V gene has CDR1 SGHDN and CDR2 FVKESK. CDR3 length: 16 amino acids. V lost 0 bases, J lost 0 bases, and 8 bases lay in between. The CDR3 loop is CASSQDWGTTNEKLFF. CDR3 sequence (DNA): TGTGCCAGCAGCCAAGACTGGGGTACAACTAATGAAAAACTGTTTTTT.

In its sample, this clone was seen a few times. This chain joins TRBV29-1 and TRBJ1-4; no firm D call. Germline-derived CDR1 and CDR2 are SQVTM and ANQGSEA. V lost 6 bases and J 7 bases, leaving 9 bases between the germline ends. This CDR3 has 11 amino acids. The CDR3 loop reads CSVIWGEKLFF. Written as DNA, the CDR3 is TGCAGCGTAATCTGGGGTGAAAAACTGTTTTTT.

The chain recombines TRBV5-4 with TRBJ2-1; possible D gene TRBD1, 6 bases. The CDR3 is made up of 15 amino acids. Germline V gene lookup returns CDR1 SGHNT and CDR2 YYREEE (reference sequence). The ends were cut back, 4 bases at V and 8 bases at J, with 19 bases in the middle. This CDR3 is CASSPLGGRDHEQFF. As DNA, the CDR3 is TGTGCCAGCAGCCCCTTAGGGGGAAGGGACCATGAGCAGTTCTTC.

Only a few counts were recorded for this clone. V gene TRBV29-1 combines with J gene TRBJ2-1, with TRBD1 matching over 10 bases. Germline CDR1 reads SQVTM; CDR2 reads ANQGSEA. The CDR3 runs 14 residues. The J segment lost 8 bases and the V segment lost 7 bases, leaving 11 bases of the junction unmatched. The CDR3 reads CSGAPGTGEDEQFF. DNA of the CDR3: TGCAGCGGGGCCCCCGGGACAGGGGAGGATGAGCAGTTCTTC.

Ten or more counts support this clone. This chain links TRBV4-2 with TRBJ1-1; unclear D gene. Germline CDR1 reads LGHNA; CDR2 reads YNFKEQ. This CDR3 has 16 residues. The V end was cut by 1 base, the J end by 6 bases, with 18 bases between. The CDR3 DNA is TGTGCCAGCAGCCAAGTAAGTGTGAACTCTGGGGCTGAAGCTTTCTTT. Protein: CASSQVSVNSGAEAFF.

This clone was observed a few times. This sequence joins TRBV2 and TRBJ1-1; D remains ambiguous. V was shortened by 3 bases and J by 3 bases, with 14 bases between the two germline ends. The length of the CDR3 is 15 residues. CDR1 SNHLY and CDR2 FYNNEI come from the germline V gene. CDR3 nucleotide sequence: TGTGCCAGCAGTGAGGCAGGCAGTACTCACACTGAAGCTTTCTTT. Its protein is CASSEAGSTHTEAFF.

The J gene is TRBJ2-3, the V gene TRBV30, with a possible D match to TRBD1 (7 bases). Germline V gives CDR1 GTSNPN, CDR2 SVGIG (reference sequence). CDR3 length equals 15 residues. V was clipped by 0 bases and J by 1 base, with 11 bases between them. In DNA form, the CDR3 reads TGTGCCTGGAGTGTACGCAGGGGGGGCACAGATACGCAGTATTTT. Protein sequence: CAWSVRRGGTDTQYF.

This clone has more than one count but fewer than ten. This CDR3 is also generated by other DNA sequences in the sample. The rearrangement uses TRBV4-1 and TRBJ1-6; D is unclear. V lost 0 bases and J lost 10, with 7 bases in between. This CDR3 is built from 13 residues. In germline, CDR1 is MGHRA, CDR2 YSYEKL. The CDR3 here is CASSQDRESPLHF. The CDR3 coding sequence is TGCGCCAGCAGCCAAGATAGAGAGTCACCCCTCCACTTT.

The rearrangement joins TRBV7-8 to TRBJ1-3, with D possibly matching TRBD1 (5 bases). Trimming stripped 1 base from V and 4 bases from J, with 8 bases between. This CDR3 comprises 14 residues. Germline V gene lookup returns CDR1 SGHVS and CDR2 FQNEAQ. CDR3 loop: CASSLVEGGNTIYF. In nucleotides, the CDR3 is TGTGCCAGCAGCTTAGTTGAGGGGGGAAACACCATATATTTT.

V usage is TRBV9 and J usage is TRBJ1-2, with 8 bases matching TRBD1. The V gene's germline CDR1 is SGDLS and CDR2 YYNGEE. Losses at the gene ends were 5 bases for V and 2 bases for J; bases not matched to a gene: 11. The CDR3 is 16 amino acids. The CDR3 DNA follows: TGTGCCAGCAGTAAAGCCGGGACAGGTCTCAACTATGGCTACACCTTC. Translating gives CASSKAGTGLNYGYTF.

This rearrangement joins TRBV4-2 to TRBJ2-5, with TRBD1 matching 10 bases. V trimming: 3 bases; J trimming: 4 bases; junction bases outside the gene matches: 2. In germline, CDR1 is LGHNA, CDR2 YNFKEQ. The CDR3 totals 14 residues. In DNA form, the CDR3 reads TGTGCCAGCAGCCAGGGACAGGGGACAGAGACCCAGTACTTC. Residues: CASSQGQGTETQYF.

This rearrangement joins TRBV6-5 to TRBJ2-1, with D perhaps given as TRBD1 or TRBD2 (5 bases each). There are 14 residues in the CDR3. Trimming pared 6 bases from V and 3 bases from J, leaving 12 bases between. Germline loops: CDR1 MNHEY, CDR2 SVGAGI. The DNA for the CDR3 is TGTGCCAGCAGAACGTGGGACCTCTACAATGAGCAGTTCTTC. Amino acid sequence: CASRTWDLYNEQFF.

This clone showed up just a few times. The V gene is TRBV30, the J gene TRBJ2-5; 9 bases match TRBD1. With 3 bases clipped from V and 4 bases from J, the junction kept 6 bases outside the gene matches. The V gene's germline CDR1 is GTSNPN and CDR2 SVGIG (reference sequence). The CDR3 is 14 residues long. The CDR3 is CAWSQGQGIETQYF. CDR3 coding DNA: TGTGCCTGGAGCCAGGGACAGGGCATAGAGACCCAGTACTTC.

The gene calls are TRBV30 and TRBJ1-3, with D unresolved. Germline V lookup: CDR1 GTSNPN, CDR2 SVGIG (reference sequence). With 5 bases removed from V and 7 bases from J, the gap between germline ends came to 9 bases. The CDR3 has 11 residues. The CDR3 nucleotides read TGTGCCTGGGAGATCGGTAACACCATATATTTT. This sequence encodes CAWEIGNTIYF.